Below, 22 T cell receptor beta chains from the same sample are listed, as sequenced in a study of regulatory T cells in long-lasting Graves disease. CDR3 regions were amplified by Arm-PCR using iRepertoire HTBI primers to build TCR beta libraries. TCRdb fed the multiplex PCR reads into MiXCR, producing one record per CDR3 protein. The data hold about 430,000 distinct CDR3 sequences, with roughly 21% observed a single time. Time point described: persistent/refractory GD, antithyroid drugs over 5 years with positive TRAb. Researchers made the TCR library from RNA that was extracted from PBMCs. Sequencing used peripheral blood mononuclear cells (PBMCs), obtained when the disease was refractory, from a patient treated with antithyroid drugs. Every receptor here comes from a female donor with Graves disease.

There are many counts of this clonotype. The chain is built from TRBV12-3 or TRBV12-4 and TRBJ2-7, with D perhaps matching TRBD1 (5 bases). The CDR3 extends over 15 amino acids. The V end lost 7 bases, the J end lost 0 bases, and 16 bases lay between the germline ends. The DNA of the CDR3 is TGTGCCAGCATGAAGACGGACGGACACTCCTACGAGCAGTACTTC. It encodes CASMKTDGHSYEQYF.

Of note for this clonotype: A single base separates this from a much larger clone, so it may be a read error. The chain couples TRBV2 to TRBJ2-5; TRBD2 matches 9 bases. After removal of 7 bases from V and 11 bases from J, the junction contained 23 bases not matched to a gene. The CDR3 totals 17 residues. Germline CDR1 is SNHLY and CDR2 is FYNNEI. CDR3 nucleotides: TGTGCCAGCAAAGAAACCCGGACTAGCGTTACCTACAATGAGCAGTACTTC. Protein product: CASKETRTSVTYNEQYF.

For the CDR3, the DNA is TGTGCCAGCACCCCCTACGACTCTGGAAACACCATATATTTT. This gives the protein CASTPYDSGNTIYF. The V call is TRBV6-1, the J call TRBJ1-3; D is undetermined. Germline CDR1 reads MNHNS; CDR2 reads SASEGT. V was clipped by 7 bases and J by 0 bases, with 10 bases between them. The length of the CDR3 is 14 residues.

This clonotype came up many times. The chain has TRBV2 and TRBJ2-7; D call uncertain. The CDR3 is 12 amino acids. Looked up from germline, CDR1 is SNHLY and CDR2 is FYNNEI. Trimming removed 3 bases at V and 4 bases at J, with 7 bases between. The CDR3 DNA reads TGTGCCAGCAGTGAGGGTGTGTACGAGCAGTACTTC. Its protein is CASSEGVYEQYF. Supplemented by reference TRBV2 and TRBJ2-7, the full variable domain reads EPEVTQTPSHQVTQMGQEVILRCVPISNHLYFYWYRQILGQKVEFLVSFYNNEISEKSEIFDDQFSVERPDGSNFTLKIRSTKLEDSAMYFCASSEGVYEQYFGPGTRLTVT.

The gene calls are TRBV29-1 and TRBJ1-1, with D uncertain. The ends were cut back, 1 base at V and 0 bases at J, with 6 bases in the middle. The V gene's germline CDR1 is SQVTM and CDR2 ANQGSEA. This CDR3 spans 13 amino acids. The CDR3 loop reads CSVEGQLNTEAFF. The CDR3 nucleotides read TGCAGCGTTGAAGGGCAGCTGAACACTGAAGCTTTCTTT.

This clonotype showed up many times. The chain combines TRBV5-1 with TRBJ1-2; the D is unclear. Trimming cost V 0 bases and J 5 bases, with 11 bases left between them. Germline CDR1 is SGHRS and CDR2 is YFSETQ. The CDR3 contains 14 residues. The CDR3 DNA reads TGCGCCAGCAGCTTGGCCACGTCACCGTATGGCTACACCTTC. It encodes CASSLATSPYGYTF.

The table lists this clonotype with many counts. The chain employs TRBV12-3 or TRBV12-4 and TRBJ2-5, with TRBD2 matching 10 bases. The CDR3 contains 19 residues. J gave up 2 bases and V 1 base, and 13 bases lay outside the gene matches. Written as DNA, the CDR3 is TGTGCCAGCAGTTTAGAGGAAGCGGGAGGGGTAGGGTTACAAGAGACCCAGTACTTC. It specifies CASSLEEAGGVGLQETQYF.

This clonotype has a count of ten or more. The genes are TRBV20-1 and TRBJ2-5; 9 nucleotides agree with TRBD2. The CDR3 covers 15 residues. CDR1 is DFQATT, CDR2 SNEGSKA, per germline (reference sequence). V lost 2 bases and J lost 2; bases outside the gene matches: 6. In DNA form, the CDR3 reads TGCAGTGCTAGACCCAGCGGGAGGAAACAAGAGACCCAGTACTTC. Its translation is CSARPSGRKQETQYF.

In its sample, this clonotype was seen a few times. One base away lies a much larger clone, so this may be a sequencing read error. The chain is built from TRBV11-2 and TRBJ1-2; D is ambiguous. V lost 1 base and J lost 5, with 23 bases in between. In germline, CDR1 is SGHAT, CDR2 FQNNGV. The CDR3 extends over 18 amino acids. The CDR3 loop reads CASSLVSSTVAVPYGYTF. In DNA form, the CDR3 reads TGTGCCAGCAGCTTAGTATCCAGTACGGTTGCGGTGCCTTATGGCTACACCTTC.

The chain has TRBV28 and TRBJ1-5; maybe TRBD1 (5 bases). The V gene's germline CDR1 is MDHEN and CDR2 SYDVKM. Trimming stripped 10 bases from V and 0 bases from J, with 16 bases between. CDR3 size: 15 residues. The CDR3 sequence is CATAGLVYSNQPQHF. DNA for the CDR3: TGTGCCACCGCGGGACTCGTCTATAGCAATCAGCCCCAGCATTTT. The whole variable domain, remainder taken from reference TRBV28 and TRBJ1-5, is DVKVTQSSRYLVKRTGEKVFLECVQDMDHENMFWYRQDPGLGLRLIYFSYDVKMKEKGDIPEGYSVSREKKERFSLILESASTNQTSMYLCATAGLVYSNQPQHFGDGTRLSIL.

The chain has TRBV4-2 and TRBJ1-4; tentative D call: TRBD1 (6 bases). The CDR3 consists of 15 residues. Trimming shortened V by 9 bases and J by 7 bases, and 21 bases separated the two germline ends. Germline CDR1 LGHNA, CDR2 YNFKEQ. In DNA form, the CDR3 reads TGTGCCAGTGGAATGGACGGACAGTCTCTTGAAAAACTGTTTTTT. It codes for CASGMDGQSLEKLFF.

At least ten counts were recorded for this clonotype. The chain uses TRBV6-5 and TRBJ1-1; TRBD1 matches 8 bases. The V gene's germline CDR1 is MNHEY and CDR2 SVGAGI. V was pared by 2 bases and J by 1 base, with 6 bases of the junction left unmatched. The CDR3 consists of 16 residues. For the CDR3, the DNA is TGTGCCAGCAGTTACGGGGCAGGGGGCGGGAACACTGAAGCTTTCTTT. Its translation: CASSYGAGGGNTEAFF.

The chain links TRBV15 to TRBJ1-6; unclear D gene. This CDR3 is 12 amino acids long. V was clipped by 0 bases and J by 14 bases, with 8 bases between them. The V gene's germline CDR1 is LNHNV and CDR2 YYDKDF (reference sequence). For the CDR3, the DNA is TGTGCCACCAGCAGAGATCATATTTCCCTCCACTTT. Amino acid sequence: CATSRDHISLHF.

This sequence joins TRBV11-2 and TRBJ2-7, with 11 bases identical to TRBD2. V shed 5 bases, J shed 3 bases, and the junction held 6 bases outside the gene matches. Germline CDR1 SGHAT, CDR2 FQNNGV. This CDR3 has 15 residues. CDR3 DNA: TGTGCCAGCAGCCGGGGACTAGCGGTGAACTACGAGCAGTACTTC. This encodes CASSRGLAVNYEQYF. Variable domain in full (rest from reference TRBV11-2 and TRBJ2-7): EAGVAQSPRYKIIEKRQSVAFWCNPISGHATLYWYQQILGQGPKLLIQFQNNGVVDDSQLPKDRFSAERLKGVDSTLKIQPAKLEDSAVYLCASSRGLAVNYEQYFGPGTRLTVT.

The chain has TRBV7-9 and TRBJ2-1; TRBD1 might be the D (6 bases). The germline V and J ends were trimmed by 1 base and 7 bases, with 20 bases remaining between them. The CDR3 has 17 amino acids. Germline lookup yields CDR1 SEHNR and CDR2 FQNEAQ (reference sequence). The CDR3: CASSLDVGAGVRNEQFF. CDR3 DNA sequence: TGTGCCAGCAGCTTAGACGTGGGGGCAGGGGTGAGGAATGAGCAGTTCTTC.

Comments on this clonotype: One junction end does not reproduce the germline sequence, and a read error may be involved. This chain links TRBV6-2 or TRBV6-3 with TRBJ2-5; 9 nucleotides line up with TRBD1. Looked up from germline, CDR1 is MNHEY and CDR2 is SVGEGT. The CDR3 runs 17 residues. For the CDR3, the DNA is TGTGTCAGCAGCGACCAGGGACAGGGTTCTGGACAAGAGACCCAGTACTTC. Its protein product is CVSSDQGQGSGQETQYF.

This clonotype was seen just once. The chain carries TRBV18 and TRBJ1-2, with no clear D. The germline V and J ends were trimmed by 2 bases and 4 bases, with 14 bases remaining between them. Germline CDR1 reads KGHSH; CDR2 reads LQKENI. The CDR3 is made up of 15 amino acids. In nucleotides, the CDR3 is TGTGCCAGCTCACCAGCGCGACCCAATGGCTATGGCTACACCTTC. Residues: CASSPARPNGYGYTF.

This clonotype occurred many times. This chain connects TRBV11-1 to TRBJ1-1; D is possibly TRBD1 (6 bases). The CDR3 consists of 14 residues. Germline CDR1 SGHAT, CDR2 FQDESV (reference sequence). Trimming removed 1 base at V and 0 bases at J, with 6 bases between. The CDR3 nucleotides read TGTGCCAGCAGCTTAGGACAGGTGAACACTGAAGCTTTCTTT. Its translation: CASSLGQVNTEAFF.

At least ten counts were recorded for this clonotype. This sequence joins TRBV12-3 or TRBV12-4 and TRBJ2-6; 10 nucleotides agree with TRBD1. The CDR3 covers 15 residues. V shed 6 bases and J 2 bases; nucleotides not matched to a gene: 1. The DNA for the CDR3 is TGTGCCAGCAGGGGACAGGGGACTGGGGCCAACGTCCTGACTTTC. Its protein product is CASRGQGTGANVLTF.

This clonotype was counted at least ten times. The J gene is TRBJ1-1, the V gene TRBV7-2, with 8 bases lining up with TRBD1. CDR3 length: 12 residues. Per the germline V gene, CDR1 is SGHTA and CDR2 is FQGNSA. J lost 8 bases, V lost 5 bases, and 4 bases had no gene match. CDR3 coding DNA: TGTGCCAGCAGCACCTGGACAGGGGAAGCTTTCTTT. As protein: CASSTWTGEAFF.

This clonotype was found once. V is TRBV7-9 and J is TRBJ2-1, with 8 nucleotides matching TRBD2. This CDR3 is built from 15 residues. Germline V lookup: CDR1 SEHNR, CDR2 FQNEAQ (reference sequence). The J segment lost 3 bases and the V segment lost 6 bases, leaving 7 bases of the junction unmatched. The DNA for the CDR3 is TGTGCCAGCAGGGAAAGCGGGAGCAACTACAATGAGCAGTTCTTC. Encoded protein: CASRESGSNYNEQFF.

This clonotype was recorded many times. The rearrangement uses TRBV28 and TRBJ2-7, with TRBD2 matching over 8 bases. Losses at the gene ends were 10 bases for V and 2 bases for J; bases not matched to a gene: 4. This CDR3 contains 12 residues. Per the germline V gene, CDR1 is MDHEN and CDR2 is SYDVKM. The CDR3 is CATSGLAYEQYF. In nucleotides, the CDR3 is TGTGCCACCTCGGGACTAGCCTACGAGCAGTACTTC. Variable domain in full (rest from reference TRBV28 and TRBJ2-7): DVKVTQSSRYLVKRTGEKVFLECVQDMDHENMFWYRQDPGLGLRLIYFSYDVKMKEKGDIPEGYSVSREKKERFSLILESASTNQTSMYLCATSGLAYEQYFGPGTRLTVT.